The T cell receptor beta chain described here comes from a study of blood T cell repertoires in COVID-19. Study context: Collection of acute and convalescent COVID-19 samples took place in the United States, Italy and Spain.

The ends lost 6 bases at V and 4 bases at J; junction bases unmatched: 7. CDR1 is SGDLS and CDR2 is YYNGEE in the germline V gene. This CDR3 has 16 amino acids. As originally analysed: The authors estimated nucleated cell counts from reference gene primer amplification. Profiling relied on immunoSEQ multiplex PCR, and the TCRdb table lists in-frame clones only, not all of them. V, J and clone size derive from that table, while D and trimming were established from the DNA sequence. The sample contains under 200,000 clones, more than 70% of which appear only once. The source material was peripheral blood. The receptor's source is a man between 18 and 29 years old with active or convalescent COVID-19. This sequence joins TRBV9 and TRBJ2-1, with 13 bases matching TRBD2. The CDR3 DNA sequence: TGTGCCAGCACGCAGACTAGCGGGAGGAGTTACAATGAGCAGTTCTTC. Translating it yields CASTQTSGRSYNEQFF.